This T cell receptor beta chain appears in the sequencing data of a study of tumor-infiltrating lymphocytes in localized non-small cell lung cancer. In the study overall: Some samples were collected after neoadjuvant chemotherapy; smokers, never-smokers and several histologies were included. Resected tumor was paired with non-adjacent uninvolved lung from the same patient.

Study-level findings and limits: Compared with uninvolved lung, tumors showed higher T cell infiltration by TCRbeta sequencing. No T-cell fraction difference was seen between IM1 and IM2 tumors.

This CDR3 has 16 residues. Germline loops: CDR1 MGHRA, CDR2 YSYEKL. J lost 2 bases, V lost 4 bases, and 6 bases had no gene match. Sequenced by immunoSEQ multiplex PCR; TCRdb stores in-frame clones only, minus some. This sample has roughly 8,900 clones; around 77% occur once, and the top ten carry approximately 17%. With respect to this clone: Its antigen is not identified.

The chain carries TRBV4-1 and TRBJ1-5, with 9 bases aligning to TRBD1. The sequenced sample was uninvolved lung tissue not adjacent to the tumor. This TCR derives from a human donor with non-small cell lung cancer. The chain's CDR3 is CASSRSTGGGNQPQHF. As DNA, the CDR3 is TGCGCCAGCAGCCGGAGTACAGGGGGCGGCAATCAGCCCCAGCATTTT.